The 20 T cell receptor beta chains presented below share a single source sample, sequenced in a study of T cells in Graves' hyperthyroidism and ophthalmopathy. Amplified regions were TCR beta CDR3 sequences from RNA transcripts. When the TCR CDR3 underwent first-round RT-PCR, the HTBI primer set was used. Via MiXCR, TCRdb re-called the multiplex PCR reads, giving one row per CDR3 protein. Of about 500,000 distinct CDR3 sequences in the sample, approximately 15% were seen once. Sequenced material: blood. The receptors originated from a woman aged 18-29 years with Graves' hyperthyroidism.

This clonotype came up many times. The V gene is TRBV12-3 or TRBV12-4, the J gene TRBJ2-2, with D hard to call. This CDR3 spans 19 amino acids. Trimming stripped 6 bases from V and 4 bases from J, with 27 bases between. CDR3 protein: CASRPAGSSDVPVTGELFF. The DNA of the CDR3 is TGTGCCAGCAGGCCAGCTGGCAGCTCGGATGTTCCCGTCACCGGGGAGCTGTTTTTT.

This clonotype was counted only a few times. The chain joins TRBV20-1 to TRBJ2-5; the match to TRBD2 covers 11 bases. The CDR3 loop spans 16 amino acids. Per germline, CDR1 DFQATT and CDR2 SNEGSKA (reference sequence). V gave up 2 bases and J gave up 5 bases; unmatched junction bases: 10. The CDR3 is CSARSVAGGEEETQYF. In DNA, the CDR3 is TGCAGTGCTAGATCTGTAGCGGGGGGGGAGGAGGAGACCCAGTACTTC.

The table lists this clonotype with many counts. The rearrangement joins TRBV7-6 to TRBJ2-3; tentative D call: TRBD2 (5 bases). V was shortened by 5 bases and J by 4 bases, with 22 bases between the two germline ends. The CDR3 has 17 amino acids. CDR1 is SGHVS, CDR2 FNYEAQ, per germline. CDR3 bases: TGTGCCAGCAGCGTCCGGGGAAGGTTGAGCAGCCCAGATACGCAGTATTTT. Amino acid sequence: CASSVRGRLSSPDTQYF. Using reference TRBV7-6 and TRBJ2-3 for the parts outside the CDR3, the full variable domain is GAGVSQSPRYKVTKRGQDVALRCDPISGHVSLYWYRQALGQGPEFLTYFNYEAQQDKSGLPNDRFSAERPEGSISTLTIQRTEQRDSAMYRCASSVRGRLSSPDTQYFGPGTRLTVL.

This rearrangement joins TRBV29-1 to TRBJ1-2; 10 positions match TRBD1. The V and J ends lost 0 bases and 2 bases, in that order; junction bases with no gene match: 3. This CDR3 spans 15 amino acids. Per germline, CDR1 SQVTM and CDR2 ANQGSEA. DNA for the CDR3: TGCAGCGTTGAAGACCCGACAGGGGGCAACTATGGCTACACCTTC. Protein sequence: CSVEDPTGGNYGYTF.

This sequence joins TRBV20-1 and TRBJ2-7, with a possible D match to TRBD2 (6 bases). The CDR3 covers 12 residues. CDR1 DFQATT and CDR2 SNEGSKA come from the germline V gene (reference sequence). The V gene lost 5 bases and the J gene lost 1 base, with 9 bases spanning the gap. The DNA of the CDR3 is TGCAGTGCTGGGGGGTTTTCCTACGAGCAGTACTTC. Translation: CSAGGFSYEQYF.

Ten or more counts support this clonotype. This chain links TRBV2 with TRBJ2-1, with 8 positions matching TRBD2. Germline lookup yields CDR1 SNHLY and CDR2 FYNNEI. This CDR3 is 16 amino acids long. Trimming removed 6 bases from V and 2 bases from J; junction bases left unmatched: 9. This CDR3 reads CASRDLAGLPYNEQFF. The CDR3 DNA is TGTGCCAGCAGGGATCTAGCGGGCCTTCCCTACAATGAGCAGTTCTTC.

V usage is TRBV5-6 and J usage is TRBJ1-2; maybe TRBD1 (5 bases). Germline values: CDR1 SGHDT, CDR2 YYEEEE. V was clipped by 4 bases and J by 6 bases, with 16 bases between them. This CDR3 is 14 amino acids long. CDR3 bases: TGTGCCAGCAGCCCCGGGGGGTCCCCCCATGGCTACACCTTC. Its translation: CASSPGGSPHGYTF.

This clonotype was counted a few times. The V call is TRBV11-2, the J call TRBJ2-2, with D maybe TRBD2 (5 bases). V lost 6 bases, J lost 2 bases, and 19 bases lay in between. Germline V gives CDR1 SGHAT, CDR2 FQNNGV. This CDR3 spans 17 amino acids. The CDR3 coding sequence is TGTGCCAGCAGTCCCCTCCTAGACTACCCAAACACCGGGGAGCTGTTTTTT. It encodes CASSPLLDYPNTGELFF.

There are many counts of this clonotype. This rearrangement joins TRBV11-3 to TRBJ2-1; D is unresolved. V was pared by 5 bases and J by 5 bases, with 10 bases between. Germline V gene lookup returns CDR1 SGHNT and CDR2 YENEEA. This CDR3 contains 13 residues. The CDR3 here is CASSPTPNNEQFF. The CDR3 DNA is TGTGCCAGCAGCCCGACCCCGAACAATGAGCAGTTCTTC.

The sample holds many counts of this clonotype. The chain recombines TRBV20-1 with TRBJ2-1; tentative D call: TRBD1 (7 bases). CDR1 and CDR2 from the germline V gene are DFQATT and SNEGSKA (reference sequence). The length of the CDR3 is 14 residues. Between the trimmed V and J ends, which lost 6 bases and 7 bases, there was a span of 19 bases. CDR3 in amino acids: CSARAGAGGNEQFF. The CDR3 region has the DNA TGCAGTGCCCGAGCGGGCGCAGGGGGGAATGAGCAGTTCTTC.

As DNA, the CDR3 is TGCGCCAGCAGCTTGGCCGGGGGACTAGCGGGAACCCATGGCTCCTACGAGCAGTACTTC. The encoded protein is CASSLAGGLAGTHGSYEQYF. The chain joins TRBV5-1 to TRBJ2-7; the match to TRBD2 covers 13 bases. The germline V gene has CDR1 SGHRS and CDR2 YFSETQ. The CDR3 loop spans 20 amino acids. With 0 bases clipped from V and 0 bases from J, the junction kept 12 bases outside the gene matches.

The V call is TRBV25-1, the J call TRBJ1-5; TRBD1 matches 9 bases. The V gene end was trimmed by 8 bases and the J gene end by 1 base; junction bases not matched to a gene: 3. The CDR3 is made up of 14 amino acids. Germline V CDR1 and CDR2: MGHDK, SYGVNS. The CDR3 sequence: CASRGQGSNQPQHF. The CDR3 DNA reads TGTGCCAGCCGGGGACAGGGAAGCAATCAGCCCCAGCATTTT.

This clonotype showed up just a few times. The chain couples TRBV29-1 to TRBJ2-1, with 11 bases matching TRBD2. There are 14 residues in the CDR3. Germline loops: CDR1 SQVTM, CDR2 ANQGSEA. The V and J ends lost 4 bases and 5 bases, in that order; junction bases with no gene match: 4. For the CDR3, the DNA is TGCAGCGTTGTCTCTAGCGGGGGGAACAATGAGCAGTTCTTC. Translation gives CSVVSSGGNNEQFF.

This clonotype was detected many times. The chain couples TRBV5-6 to TRBJ2-1; D possibly corresponds to TRBD2 (6 bases). Trimming took 0 bases from V and 7 from J, leaving 23 bases between them. CDR3 size: 18 residues. Germline assignment: CDR1 SGHDT and CDR2 YYEEEE. The CDR3 DNA is TGTGCCAGCAGCTTGGTTTTCGGGCCGGGAGTATTGGCAAATGAGCAGTTCTTC. This encodes CASSLVFGPGVLANEQFF.

This clonotype came up a few times. The CDR3 sequence: CAISEYWDRGGSYNEQFF. In DNA form, the CDR3 reads TGTGCCATCAGTGAATATTGGGACAGGGGAGGCTCCTACAATGAGCAGTTCTTC. The gene calls are TRBV10-3 and TRBJ2-1, with 10 bases aligning to TRBD1. Germline lookup yields CDR1 ENHRY and CDR2 SYGVKD. The V gene end was trimmed by 3 bases and the J gene end by 0 bases; junction bases not matched to a gene: 8. The CDR3 has 18 residues.

This clonotype was recorded at least ten times. The V and J genes are TRBV11-2 and TRBJ2-5; D not resolved. Germline CDR1 reads SGHAT; CDR2 reads FQNNGV. Trimming took 3 bases from V and 5 from J, leaving 16 bases between them. The length of the CDR3 is 15 residues. The CDR3 sequence is CASSFPLKTTETQYF. The CDR3 DNA follows: TGTGCCAGCAGCTTTCCACTCAAAACGACGGAGACCCAGTACTTC.

This clonotype showed up many times. V is TRBV7-8 and J is TRBJ1-5; possible D gene TRBD1, 5 bases. Germline CDR1 SGHVS, CDR2 FQNEAQ. Trimming cost V 5 bases and J 4 bases, with 15 bases left between them. The CDR3 contains 15 residues. The CDR3 here is CASSRRGTGNQPQHF. The CDR3 DNA reads TGTGCCAGCAGCCGCCGGGGTACAGGAAATCAGCCCCAGCATTTT.

This clonotype occurred many times. V gene TRBV11-1 combines with J gene TRBJ2-1; 7 bases line up with TRBD2. The CDR3 is 16 residues long. Germline CDR1 is SGHAT and CDR2 is FQDESV (reference sequence). The J segment lost 10 bases and the V segment lost 1 base, leaving 13 bases of the junction unmatched. The CDR3 region has the DNA TGTGCCAGCAGCTTAGAGACTAGCTCTCAGGGATGGGAGCAGTTCTTC. Translation: CASSLETSSQGWEQFF.

The CDR3 region has the DNA TGTGCCAGCAGTTCACAGAACACCGGGGAGCTGTTTTTT. Amino acid sequence: CASSSQNTGELFF. The rearrangement uses TRBV12-3 or TRBV12-4 and TRBJ2-2; D is uncertain. V was shortened by 4 bases and J by 1 base, with 4 bases between the two germline ends. The CDR3 has 13 residues.

This clonotype has at least ten counts. This chain uses TRBV28 with TRBJ1-5, with a tentative D call TRBD1 (5 bases). The CDR3 spans 14 residues. The V gene's germline CDR1 is MDHEN and CDR2 SYDVKM. Trimming pared 6 bases from V and 4 bases from J, leaving 13 bases between. The CDR3 DNA sequence: TGTGCCAGCAGAAAAGGGGTTGGGAATCAGCCCCAGCATTTT. This translates into CASRKGVGNQPQHF.